These 27 T cell receptor beta chains came from one sample sequenced in a study of T cell changes during pregnancy in multiple sclerosis. Clones were read by immunoSEQ multiplex PCR, and TCRdb kept only the in-frame ones, dropping some. The repertoire holds 35,000 to 50,000 clones, around 90% seen once, with 0.67% in the top ten. The sequencing used CD4+ T cells from peripheral blood mononuclear cells, collected in the first trimester of pregnancy. The source of these receptors is a female donor with multiple sclerosis, enrolled in a pregnancy study.

The rearrangement uses TRBV19 and TRBJ2-5; TRBD2 aligns across 7 bases. J was trimmed by 4 bases and V by 6 bases; bases with no gene match: 8. Germline V gene sequence: CDR1 LNHDA, CDR2 SQIVND (reference sequence). The CDR3 sequence is 14 residues long. The CDR3 region is CASRGREWSETQYF. The DNA of the CDR3 is TGTGCCAGTAGGGGGCGGGAGTGGTCAGAGACCCAGTACTTC.

The chain is built from TRBV27 and TRBJ1-1, with a possible D match to TRBD1 (5 bases). V was shortened by 6 bases and J by 3 bases, with 17 bases between the two germline ends. CDR3 length: 15 amino acids. CDR1 MNHEY and CDR2 SMNVEV come from the germline V gene (reference sequence). The CDR3 protein is CASRPWTLTDTEAFF. As DNA, the CDR3 is TGTGCCAGCAGACCCTGGACACTTACTGACACTGAAGCTTTCTTT.

CDR3: CASSLRTGYEQYF. The CDR3, as DNA: TGCGCCAGCAGCTTGAGGACAGGCTACGAGCAGTACTTC. The gene calls are TRBV5-1 and TRBJ2-7, with 7 bases that match TRBD1. CDR1 is SGHRS, CDR2 YFSETQ, per germline. The ends lost 1 base at V and 3 bases at J; junction bases unmatched: 1. The CDR3 has 13 residues.

In its sample, this clone was seen once. J is TRBJ2-7 and V is TRBV5-1, with a tentative D call TRBD1 (5 bases). The CDR3 totals 14 residues. In germline, CDR1 is SGHRS, CDR2 YFSETQ. V lost 4 bases to trimming and J lost 7 bases, with 18 bases between them. DNA for the CDR3: TGCGCCAGCAGCCTCCTCGGACGAGCAGGGGAGCAGTACTTC. Its translation is CASSLLGRAGEQYF.

This rearrangement joins TRBV6-5 to TRBJ2-7; D is perhaps TRBD2 (5 bases). Trimming stripped 0 bases from V and 2 bases from J, with 11 bases between. Germline V gene data show CDR1 as MNHEY and CDR2 as SVGAGI. CDR3 size: 15 residues. CDR3 sequence (DNA): TGTGCCAGCAGTTACTCGATACTAGGAGCCTACGAGCAGTACTTC. Translated, it gives CASSYSILGAYEQYF.

The chain links TRBV7-9 to TRBJ2-1; possibly TRBD2 for D (5 bases). Per germline, CDR1 SEHNR and CDR2 FQNEAQ (reference sequence). The V end lost 3 bases, the J end lost 8 bases, and 14 bases lay between the germline ends. The CDR3 consists of 14 residues. CDR3 in amino acids: CASSFGSSIDEQFF. CDR3 sequence (DNA): TGTGCCAGCAGCTTCGGGTCTAGCATAGATGAGCAGTTCTTC. The complete variable domain, with remaining parts taken from reference TRBV7-9 and TRBJ2-1, reads DTGVSQNPRHKITKRGQNVTFRCDPISEHNRLYWYRQTLGQGPEFLTYFQNEAQLEKSRLLSDRFSAERPKGSFSTLEIQRTEQGDSAMYLCASSFGSSIDEQFFGPGTRLTVL.

V and J are TRBV2 and TRBJ1-2; D gene uncertain. The CDR3 length is 13 residues. CDR1 and CDR2 from the germline V gene are SNHLY and FYNNEI. The V end was cut by 7 bases, the J end by 8 bases, with 17 bases between. DNA of the CDR3: TGTGCCAGCACCCCGGTCGGGTTAGGCGGCTACACCTTC. Translation gives CASTPVGLGGYTF.

The chain combines TRBV5-4 with TRBJ1-5; 8 bases align to TRBD1. After removal of 4 bases from V and 7 bases from J, the junction contained 4 bases not matched to a gene. CDR3 length: 13 residues. From germline, CDR1 is SGHNT and CDR2 YYREEE (reference sequence). For the CDR3, the DNA is TGTGCCAGCAGCGACAGGGGTGAGCAGCCCCAGCATTTT. This sequence encodes CASSDRGEQPQHF.

J is TRBJ1-2 and V is TRBV5-6; 10 nucleotides match TRBD1. Trimming removed 4 bases from V and 2 bases from J; junction bases left unmatched: 8. CDR3 length: 16 amino acids. The germline V gene has CDR1 SGHDT and CDR2 YYEEEE. The chain's CDR3 is CASSSKLTGGNYGYTF. The DNA for the CDR3 is TGTGCCAGCAGCAGCAAGCTGACAGGGGGCAACTATGGCTACACCTTC.

The gene calls are TRBV7-2 and TRBJ1-2; TRBD1 is a possible D gene (6 bases). The CDR3 spans 13 residues. CDR1 is SGHTA and CDR2 is FQGNSA in the germline V gene. Deletions cut 4 bases from V and 8 bases from J, with 14 bases between. CDR3 protein: CASSSDGQGGYTF. The CDR3 DNA reads as TGTGCCAGCAGCTCAGATGGGCAGGGGGGCTACACCTTC.

The gene calls are TRBV7-8 and TRBJ2-7; D gene uncertain. Trimming pared 6 bases from V and 2 bases from J, leaving 8 bases between. Germline CDR1 is SGHVS and CDR2 is FQNEAQ. The CDR3 is 12 amino acids. Written as DNA, the CDR3 is TGTGCCAGCAGAGCAACGACCTACGAGCAGTACTTC. Translated: CASRATTYEQYF.

This clone appeared once. The gene calls are TRBV7-6 and TRBJ2-1; 12 bases line up with TRBD1. Germline-derived CDR1 and CDR2 are SGHVS and FNYEAQ. Losses at the gene ends were 3 bases for V and 9 bases for J; bases not matched to a gene: 6. The CDR3 is made up of 15 amino acids. CDR3 DNA: TGTGCCAGCAGCTTTGGGGACAGGGGGCGCGGTGAGCAGTTCTTC. Amino acids: CASSFGDRGRGEQFF.

The chain links TRBV6-6 to TRBJ2-1; D perhaps matches TRBD1 (7 bases). The V end was cut by 2 bases, the J end by 6 bases, with 14 bases between. Per germline, CDR1 MNHNY and CDR2 SVGAGI (reference sequence). The CDR3 sequence is 15 residues long. The CDR3 sequence is CASSYTGQGGNEQFF. The CDR3, as DNA: TGTGCCAGCAGTTACACAGGTCAGGGGGGCAATGAGCAGTTCTTC.

This clone has a single count. CDR3 DNA sequence: TGTGCCAGCAGTTATCCCGTTGCAGGGTATGCCTACGAGCAGTACTTC. The encoded protein is CASSYPVAGYAYEQYF. The chain is built from TRBV28 and TRBJ2-7, with D possibly matching TRBD1 (5 bases). The V gene lost 4 bases and the J gene lost 2 bases, with 18 bases spanning the gap. Germline CDR1 and CDR2: MDHEN and SYDVKM. The CDR3 consists of 16 residues.

The gene calls are TRBV19 and TRBJ2-7, with D perhaps TRBD2 (7 bases). In germline, CDR1 is LNHDA, CDR2 SQIVND (reference sequence). V lost 8 bases to trimming and J lost 5 bases, with 22 bases between them. This CDR3 is built from 15 residues. The DNA for the CDR3 is TGTGCCAGTGGGGAGGGGGGGACCGCCACCCACGAGCAGTACTTC. Its translation: CASGEGGTATHEQYF.

Comment on this clone: The germline gene is not matched at one end of the junction; a read error may be the cause. This rearrangement joins TRBV20-1 to TRBJ1-5; D gene uncertain. CDR1 and CDR2 from the germline V gene are DFQATT and SNEGSKA (reference sequence). The CDR3 covers 11 residues. The CDR3 is CSARDKRALLF. The CDR3 nucleotides read TGCAGTGCTAGAGATAAGAGGGCTCTGCTATTT.

The V and J genes are TRBV9 and TRBJ2-1; D call uncertain. The CDR3 is 15 residues long. Per germline, CDR1 SGDLS and CDR2 YYNGEE. V dropped 0 bases and J dropped 1 base, with 8 bases sitting between them. The CDR3 nucleotides are TGTGCCAGCAGCGTAGCACAGTCTTCCTACAATGAGCAGTTCTTC. Residues: CASSVAQSSYNEQFF.

The V call is TRBV11-3, the J call TRBJ2-7; 7 nucleotides agree with TRBD1. V shed 5 bases and J 6 bases; nucleotides not matched to a gene: 22. The length of the CDR3 is 18 residues. Germline-derived CDR1 and CDR2 are SGHNT and YENEEA. DNA for the CDR3: TGTGCCAGCAGCCCGAGACCCCGCTTGACAGGGTCCTCGCTCGAGCAGTACTTC. The encoded protein is CASSPRPRLTGSSLEQYF.

The CDR3 nucleotides are TGTGCCAGCAGCGCATATCCGGGAGAACGGGGTGAGCAGTTCTTC. Its protein is CASSAYPGERGEQFF. The chain joins TRBV9 to TRBJ2-1, with D perhaps TRBD2 (6 bases). V gave up 3 bases and J gave up 9 bases, with 19 bases separating them. The germline CDR1 and CDR2 sequences are SGDLS and YYNGEE. This CDR3 is built from 15 residues. The whole variable domain, filled in from reference TRBV9 and TRBJ2-1, reads DSGVTQTPKHLITATGQRVTLRCSPRSGDLSVYWYQQSLDQGLQFLIQYYNGEERAKGNILERFSAQQFPDLHSELNLSSLELGDSALYFCASSAYPGERGEQFFGPGTRLTVL.

In this sample, this clone turned up once. The chain carries TRBV15 and TRBJ2-7, with 8 bases identical to TRBD2. The V segment lost 11 bases and the J segment 4 bases; nucleotides outside the gene matches: 16. CDR1 is LNHNV and CDR2 is YYDKDF in the germline V gene (reference sequence). The CDR3 consists of 15 residues. The CDR3 coding sequence is TGTGCCGTCGGTACAGGACTAGCAAATTCGTACGAGCAGTACTTC. Translation: CAVGTGLANSYEQYF.

The chain couples TRBV9 to TRBJ2-5; 7 bases match TRBD1. The CDR3 covers 16 residues. Germline values: CDR1 SGDLS, CDR2 YYNGEE. The ends lost 2 bases at V and 2 bases at J; junction bases unmatched: 9. CDR3 nucleotide sequence: TGTGCCAGCAGCGTGTCCCCCCAACAGGGGCAAGAGACCCAGTACTTC. It is translated as CASSVSPQQGQETQYF.

The chain carries TRBV5-8 and TRBJ2-3; 7 nucleotides line up with TRBD2. Germline-derived CDR1 and CDR2 are SGHTS and YDEGEE. V dropped 6 bases and J dropped 6; count of bases not matched to a gene: 13. The CDR3 spans 15 residues. The CDR3 sequence: CASIPGRGSPDTQYF. The CDR3 DNA reads as TGTGCCAGCATCCCAGGGAGGGGTTCCCCGGATACGCAGTATTTT.

The chain couples TRBV27 to TRBJ2-7, with D tentatively TRBD2 (5 bases). With 3 bases removed from V and 0 bases from J, the gap between germline ends came to 9 bases. CDR1 and CDR2 from the germline V gene are MNHEY and SMNVEV (reference sequence). The CDR3 totals 14 residues. The CDR3 nucleotides read TGTGCCAGCAGTTTTAACCGGGACTCCTACGAGCAGTACTTC. It specifies CASSFNRDSYEQYF.

The V and J genes are TRBV7-6 and TRBJ1-2, with TRBD1 identical over 9 bases. Looked up from germline, CDR1 is SGHVS and CDR2 is FNYEAQ. This CDR3 is 15 amino acids long. J was trimmed by 5 bases and V by 5 bases; bases with no gene match: 9. The CDR3 DNA follows: TGTGCCAGCAGCCGTACGGACAGGGGCGGGTATGGCTACACCTTC. Protein: CASSRTDRGGYGYTF.

This chain joins TRBV7-9 and TRBJ2-7, with D perhaps matching TRBD1 (6 bases). Germline CDR1 and CDR2: SEHNR and FQNEAQ (reference sequence). Trimming left V 2 bases short and J 9 bases short, with 29 bases between. The CDR3 runs 18 residues. The CDR3 bases are TGTGCCAGCAGCTTATCGGCGCTCCAGGGGCTCATACGAAAGTTGCAGTACTTC. The encoded protein is CASSLSALQGLIRKLQYF.

The chain is built from TRBV6-1 and TRBJ2-7; possibly TRBD2 for D (5 bases). The length of the CDR3 is 13 residues. Germline lookup yields CDR1 MNHNS and CDR2 SASEGT. V dropped 6 bases and J dropped 0 bases, with 9 bases sitting between them. CDR3 DNA: TGTGCCAGCAGAGAGGGTCACTCCTACGAGCAGTACTTC. It specifies CASREGHSYEQYF.

The J gene is TRBJ1-2, the V gene TRBV6-1; TRBD1 matches at 9 bases. CDR1 and CDR2 from the germline V gene are MNHNS and SASEGT. J gave up 12 bases and V 8 bases, and 16 bases lay outside the gene matches. CDR3 length equals 14 residues. Written as DNA, the CDR3 is TGTGCCAGCCAACCGCCGGGACAGGGAATTCGTCACACCTTC. Its protein is CASQPPGQGIRHTF.